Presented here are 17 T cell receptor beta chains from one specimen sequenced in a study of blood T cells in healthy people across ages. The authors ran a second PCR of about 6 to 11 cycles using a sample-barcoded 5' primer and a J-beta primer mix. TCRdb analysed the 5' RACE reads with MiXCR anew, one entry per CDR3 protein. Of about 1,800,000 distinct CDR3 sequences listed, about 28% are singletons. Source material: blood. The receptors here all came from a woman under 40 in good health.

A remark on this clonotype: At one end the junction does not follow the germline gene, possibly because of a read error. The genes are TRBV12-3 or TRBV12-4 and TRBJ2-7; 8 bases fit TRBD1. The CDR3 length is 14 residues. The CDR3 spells CAGSLGQGTYEQYF. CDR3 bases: TGTGCCGGCAGCCTAGGACAGGGAACCTACGAGCAGTACTTC.

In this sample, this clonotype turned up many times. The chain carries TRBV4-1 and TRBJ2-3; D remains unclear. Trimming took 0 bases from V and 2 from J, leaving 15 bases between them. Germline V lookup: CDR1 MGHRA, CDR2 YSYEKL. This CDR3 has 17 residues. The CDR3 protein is CASSQEAGLGLTDTQYF. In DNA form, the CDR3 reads TGCGCCAGCAGCCAAGAGGCCGGGCTAGGCCTCACAGATACGCAGTATTTT.

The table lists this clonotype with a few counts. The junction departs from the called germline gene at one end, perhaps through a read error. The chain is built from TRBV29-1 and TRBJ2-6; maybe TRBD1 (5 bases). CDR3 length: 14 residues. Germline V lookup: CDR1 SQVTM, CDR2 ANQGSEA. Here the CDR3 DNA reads TGCAGCGTTGTGGGCGGCTCTGGGGCCAACGTCCGGACTTTC. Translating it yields CSVVGGSGANVRTF. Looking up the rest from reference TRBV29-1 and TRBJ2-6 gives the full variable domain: SAVISQKPSRDICQRGTSLTIQCQVDSQVTMMFWYRQQPGQSLTLIATANQGSEATYESGFVIDKFPISRPNLTFSTLTVSNMSPEDSSIYLCSVVGGSGANVRTFGAGSRLTVL.

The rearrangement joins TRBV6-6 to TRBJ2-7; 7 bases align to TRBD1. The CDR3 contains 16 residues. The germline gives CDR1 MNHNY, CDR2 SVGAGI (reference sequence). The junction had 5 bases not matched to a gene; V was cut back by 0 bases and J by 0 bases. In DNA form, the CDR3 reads TGTGCCAGCAGTTACTCATCGACAGGGCACTCCTACGAGCAGTACTTC. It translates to CASSYSSTGHSYEQYF.

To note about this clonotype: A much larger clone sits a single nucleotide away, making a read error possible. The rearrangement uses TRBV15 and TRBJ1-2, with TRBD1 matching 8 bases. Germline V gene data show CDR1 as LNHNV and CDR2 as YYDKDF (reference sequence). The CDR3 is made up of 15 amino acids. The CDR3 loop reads CAASRQGTPNYGYTF. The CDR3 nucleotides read TGTGCCGCCAGCAGACAGGGGACTCCCAACTATGGCTACACCTTC.

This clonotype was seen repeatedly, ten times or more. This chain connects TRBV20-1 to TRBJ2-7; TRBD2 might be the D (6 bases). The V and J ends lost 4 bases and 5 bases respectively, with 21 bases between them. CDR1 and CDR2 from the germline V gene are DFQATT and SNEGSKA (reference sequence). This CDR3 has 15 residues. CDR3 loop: CSANNRQRVGNEQYF. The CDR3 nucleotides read TGCAGTGCTAATAACCGCCAGCGGGTCGGAAACGAGCAGTACTTC.

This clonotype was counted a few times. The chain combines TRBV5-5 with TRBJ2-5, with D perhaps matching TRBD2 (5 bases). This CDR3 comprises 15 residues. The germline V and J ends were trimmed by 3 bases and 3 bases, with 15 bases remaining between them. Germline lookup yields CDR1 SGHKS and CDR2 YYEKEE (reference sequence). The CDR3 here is CASSWRRTWEETQYF. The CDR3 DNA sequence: TGTGCCAGCAGCTGGCGGCGGACTTGGGAAGAGACCCAGTACTTC.

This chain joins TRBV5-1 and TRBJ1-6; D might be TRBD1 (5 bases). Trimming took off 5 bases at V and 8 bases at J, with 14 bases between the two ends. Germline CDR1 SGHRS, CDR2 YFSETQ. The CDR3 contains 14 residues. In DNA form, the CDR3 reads TGCGCCAGCAGAGAGGGGTGGGTTGATTCACCCCTCCACTTT. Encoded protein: CASREGWVDSPLHF.

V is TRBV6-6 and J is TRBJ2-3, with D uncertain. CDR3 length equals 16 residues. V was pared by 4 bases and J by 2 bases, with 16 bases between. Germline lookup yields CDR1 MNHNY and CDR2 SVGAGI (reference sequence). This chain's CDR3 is CASSSPREAFTDTQYF. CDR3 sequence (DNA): TGTGCCAGCAGTTCCCCTCGTGAGGCTTTCACAGATACGCAGTATTTT.

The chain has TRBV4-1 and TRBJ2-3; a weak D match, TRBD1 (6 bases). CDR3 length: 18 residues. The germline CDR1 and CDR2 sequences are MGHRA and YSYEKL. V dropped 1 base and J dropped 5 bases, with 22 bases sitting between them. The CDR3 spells CASSQVLGNEGVEDTQYF. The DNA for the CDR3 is TGCGCCAGCAGCCAAGTCCTAGGGAATGAGGGGGTGGAAGATACGCAGTATTTT.

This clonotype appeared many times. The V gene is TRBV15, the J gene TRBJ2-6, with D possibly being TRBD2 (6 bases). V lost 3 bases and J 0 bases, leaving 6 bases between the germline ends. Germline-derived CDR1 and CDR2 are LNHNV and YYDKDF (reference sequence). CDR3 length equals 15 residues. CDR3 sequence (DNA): TGTGCCACCAGCAGCGGGAGCTCTGGGGCCAACGTCCTGACTTTC. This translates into CATSSGSSGANVLTF.

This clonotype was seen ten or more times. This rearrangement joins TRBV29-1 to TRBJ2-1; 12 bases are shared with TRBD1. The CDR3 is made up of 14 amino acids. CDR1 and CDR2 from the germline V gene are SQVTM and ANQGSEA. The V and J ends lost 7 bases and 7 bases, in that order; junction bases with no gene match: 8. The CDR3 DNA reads TGCAGCGCTATCCGGGACAGGGGGCTTAATGAGCAGTTCTTC. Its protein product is CSAIRDRGLNEQFF.

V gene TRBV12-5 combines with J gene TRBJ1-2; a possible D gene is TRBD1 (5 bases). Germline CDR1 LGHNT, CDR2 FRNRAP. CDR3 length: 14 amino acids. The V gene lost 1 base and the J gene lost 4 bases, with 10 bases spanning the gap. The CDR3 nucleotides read TGTGCTAGTGGTTTGGACGGGACCGTCTATGGCTACACCTTC. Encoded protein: CASGLDGTVYGYTF.

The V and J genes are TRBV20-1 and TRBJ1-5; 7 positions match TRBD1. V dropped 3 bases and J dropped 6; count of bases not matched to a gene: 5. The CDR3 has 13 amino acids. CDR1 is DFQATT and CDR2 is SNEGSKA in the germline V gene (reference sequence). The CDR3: CSARGTDLQPQHF. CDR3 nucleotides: TGCAGTGCTAGGGGGACAGACCTTCAGCCCCAGCATTTT.

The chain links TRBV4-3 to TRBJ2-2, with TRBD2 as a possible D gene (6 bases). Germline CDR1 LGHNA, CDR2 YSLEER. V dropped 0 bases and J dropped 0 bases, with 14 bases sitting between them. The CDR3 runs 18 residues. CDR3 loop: CASSQDHERGANTGELFF. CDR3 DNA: TGCGCCAGCAGCCAAGATCACGAACGCGGGGCGAACACCGGGGAGCTGTTTTTT.

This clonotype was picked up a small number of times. CDR3 protein: CASSNNDRDGYTF. Written as DNA, the CDR3 is TGTGCCAGCAGCAACAACGACAGGGATGGCTACACCTTC. J is TRBJ1-2 and V is TRBV3-1; 7 nucleotides match TRBD1. Trimming cost V 5 bases and J 6 bases; bases outside gene matches: 6. The CDR3 contains 13 residues. CDR1 is LGHDT and CDR2 is YNNKEL in the germline V gene (reference sequence).

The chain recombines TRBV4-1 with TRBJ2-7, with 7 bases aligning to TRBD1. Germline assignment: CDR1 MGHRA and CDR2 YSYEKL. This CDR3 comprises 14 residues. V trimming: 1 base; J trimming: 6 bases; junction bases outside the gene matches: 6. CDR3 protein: CASSQAGQSREQYF. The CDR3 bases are TGCGCCAGCAGCCAAGCGGGACAGTCTCGCGAGCAGTACTTC.